This TCR beta chain is from a study of radiation and T cells in renal cell carcinoma. Study-level results: In blood, top tumor clones expanded by 2 weeks, shrinking by 4.

As for time point: blood 2 weeks post-SBRT. As for treatment: 15 Gy SBRT to primary tumor, nephrectomy 4 weeks later. Measured with immunoSEQ multiplex PCR; TCRdb has only the in-frame clones, and not every one. Among just over 150,000 clones listed, roughly 86% were seen once. As concerns this clone: Its antigen is currently unknown.

The clonotype was recovered from a woman aged 45-65 years with renal cell carcinoma. This material consisted of blood, taken from a patient whose treatment included radiotherapy and nephrectomy.

The CDR3: CASSPGAANYGYTF. Written as DNA, the CDR3 is TGTGCCAGCTCACCAGGGGCCGCCAACTATGGCTACACCTTC. The chain is built from TRBV18 and TRBJ1-2, with D tentatively TRBD1 (5 bases). V shed 2 bases and J shed 2 bases, with 9 bases lying between them. The CDR3 has 14 amino acids. Germline assignment: CDR1 KGHSH and CDR2 LQKENI.